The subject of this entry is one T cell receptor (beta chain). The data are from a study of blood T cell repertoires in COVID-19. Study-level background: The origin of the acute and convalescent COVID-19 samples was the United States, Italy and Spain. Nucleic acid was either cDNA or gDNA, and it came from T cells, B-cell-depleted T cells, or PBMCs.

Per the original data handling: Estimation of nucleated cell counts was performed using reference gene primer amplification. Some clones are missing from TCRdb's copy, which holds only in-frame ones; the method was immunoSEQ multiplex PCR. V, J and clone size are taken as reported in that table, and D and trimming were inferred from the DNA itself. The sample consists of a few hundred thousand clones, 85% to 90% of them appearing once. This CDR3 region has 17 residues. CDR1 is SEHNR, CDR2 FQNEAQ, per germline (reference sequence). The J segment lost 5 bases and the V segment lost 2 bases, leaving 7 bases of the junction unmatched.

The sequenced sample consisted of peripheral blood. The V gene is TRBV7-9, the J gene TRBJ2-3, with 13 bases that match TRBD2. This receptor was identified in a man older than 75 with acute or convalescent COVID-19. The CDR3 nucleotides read TGTGCCAGCAGCTTAAGTGGGACTAGCGGGGTGGGAGATACGCAGTATTTT. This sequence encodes CASSLSGTSGVGDTQYF.